This note documents a single T cell receptor beta chain sequence. Its antigen is unknown. The entry originates in a study of cytomegalovirus exposure and HLA in healthy donors. General observations from the study: Many donors carried some public TCRs, although rarity characterized most TCR sequences.

The method was immunoSEQ multiplex PCR; TCRdb's version includes in-frame clones alone and lacks a portion of them. The profile covers 110,000 to 150,000 clones, with 89% appearing a single time and about 10% taken by the ten largest. V shed 4 bases and J shed 4 bases, with 13 bases lying between them. This CDR3 contains 14 residues. The germline V gene encodes CDR1 MNHNY and CDR2 SVGAGI (reference sequence). The sample comprised PBMCs. The gene calls are TRBV6-6 and TRBJ1-1; D gene uncertain. The sequence was collected from a woman younger than 35 in good health and CMV-seropositive. Here the CDR3 reads CASSLSAGSTEAFF. CDR3 nucleotides: TGTGCCAGCAGTTTATCCGCGGGGTCCACTGAAGCTTTCTTT.